One sample yielded the 11 T cell receptor beta chains listed below, sequenced in a study of T cell responses to AZD1222 COVID-19 vaccine. Some clones are missing from TCRdb's copy, which holds only in-frame ones; the method was immunoSEQ multiplex PCR. Of about 92,000 clones listed, over 75% are singletons. The sequencing here drew on peripheral blood, taken on day 0 of AZD1222 vaccination. The receptors shown here come from an adult in good health.

V is TRBV5-4 and J is TRBJ1-1; the match to TRBD1 covers 7 bases. The J segment lost 1 base and the V segment lost 4 bases, leaving 7 bases of the junction unmatched. Germline V CDR1 and CDR2: SGHNT, YYREEE (reference sequence). The CDR3 contains 15 residues. CDR3: CASSTDRDANTEAFF. The CDR3, as DNA: TGTGCCAGCAGCACAGACAGGGACGCGAACACTGAAGCTTTCTTT.

The gene calls are TRBV7-8 and TRBJ2-2, with D uncertain. This CDR3 comprises 15 residues. The V end lost 5 bases, the J end lost 0 bases, and 10 bases lay between the germline ends. Germline lookup yields CDR1 SGHVS and CDR2 FQNEAQ. In DNA form, the CDR3 reads TGTGCCAGCAGCCCTGTCCCGGCGAACACCGGGGAGCTGTTTTTT. This gives the protein CASSPVPANTGELFF.

This clone was picked up one time. V usage is TRBV19 and J usage is TRBJ2-7, with TRBD1 matching over 7 bases. CDR3 length: 15 amino acids. Germline V gene sequence: CDR1 LNHDA, CDR2 SQIVND (reference sequence). V lost 4 bases and J lost 2; bases outside the gene matches: 8. The CDR3 loop is CASSTNRGPPYEQYF. In DNA form, the CDR3 reads TGTGCCAGTAGTACCAACAGGGGACCCCCCTACGAGCAGTACTTC.

Only one count was recorded for this clone. The V gene is TRBV6-2 or TRBV6-3, the J gene TRBJ1-6; perhaps TRBD1 as D (5 bases). This CDR3 contains 16 residues. Germline V gene data show CDR1 as MNHEY and CDR2 as SVGEGT. The germline V and J ends were trimmed by 6 bases and 7 bases, with 19 bases remaining between them. The DNA of the CDR3 is TGTGCCAGCAGCCGCCAGGGACCGAATTTAAATTCACCCCTCCACTTT. This sequence encodes CASSRQGPNLNSPLHF.

This clone was observed a handful of times. This chain joins TRBV19 and TRBJ1-1; D call uncertain. The CDR3 has 13 amino acids. Per germline, CDR1 LNHDA and CDR2 SQIVND (reference sequence). Trimming took off 6 bases at V and 4 bases at J, with 12 bases between the two ends. CDR3 in amino acids: CASSPRRSTEAFF. As DNA, the CDR3 is TGTGCCAGTAGCCCGAGACGGTCCACTGAAGCTTTCTTT.

The CDR3 DNA reads as TGTGCCACCAGCAGAGGACAGGGTGATGGCTACACCTTC. This sequence encodes CATSRGQGDGYTF. This chain uses TRBV15 with TRBJ1-2, with 7 bases aligning to TRBD1. After removal of 1 base from V and 6 bases from J, the junction contained 2 bases not matched to a gene. The CDR3 is 13 residues long. CDR1 and CDR2 (germline): LNHNV, YYDKDF (reference sequence).

The sample holds a few counts of this clone. The rearrangement links TRBV7-9 to TRBJ1-2, with D unclear. The germline gives CDR1 SEHNR, CDR2 FQNEAQ (reference sequence). The V and J ends lost 5 bases and 4 bases respectively, with 11 bases between them. The CDR3 has 13 residues. This chain's CDR3 is CASSPDSGYGYTF. The CDR3 bases are TGTGCCAGCAGCCCCGATTCCGGCTATGGCTACACCTTC.

The V and J genes are TRBV7-2 and TRBJ2-7; 12 positions match TRBD2. CDR1 is SGHTA and CDR2 is FQGNSA in the germline V gene. The CDR3 extends over 14 amino acids. V was clipped by 8 bases and J by 4 bases; unmatched bases: 6. The CDR3 region is CASRAGTSGYEQYF. CDR3 in DNA: TGTGCCAGCCGCGCCGGGACTAGCGGGTACGAGCAGTACTTC.

CDR3: CASSGAAANYGYTF. CDR3 DNA sequence: TGTGCCAGTAGTGGGGCAGCGGCTAACTATGGCTACACCTTC. The chain recombines TRBV19 with TRBJ1-2; possible D gene TRBD1, 5 bases. Trimming removed 5 bases from V and 0 bases from J, with 10 bases in between. The CDR3 extends over 14 amino acids. Germline assignment: CDR1 LNHDA and CDR2 SQIVND (reference sequence).

The chain is built from TRBV3-1 (or the pseudogene TRBV3-2) and TRBJ1-2; D unclear. From germline, CDR1 is LGHDT and CDR2 YNNKEL (reference sequence). V was shortened by 0 bases and J by 8 bases, with 13 bases between the two germline ends. The CDR3 runs 14 residues. For the CDR3, the DNA is TGTGCCAGCAGCCAAGATCGGCCCGCGGGGGGCTACACCTTC. This codes for CASSQDRPAGGYTF.

The J gene is TRBJ1-2, the V gene TRBV19, with 8 bases aligning to TRBD1. Losses at the gene ends were 5 bases for V and 8 bases for J; bases not matched to a gene: 7. The germline V gene has CDR1 LNHDA and CDR2 SQIVND (reference sequence). CDR3 length: 13 amino acids. The CDR3 region has the DNA TGTGCCAGTAGTCAGACAGGGGATGGAGGCTACACCTTC. This codes for CASSQTGDGGYTF.